This TCR beta chain was sequenced during a study of immune evolution from preneoplasia to lung adenocarcinoma (dated by TCRdb to 2020 to 2022). Regarding the study in general: The study combined immune gene expression, TCR sequencing and multiplex immunofluorescence to profile immune contexture across lung adenocarcinoma precursors and invasive adenocarcinoma. Resected precursor lesions (AAH, AIS, MIA) and invasive adenocarcinomas were compared with paired morphologically normal lung tissue. Sample size was based on specimen availability rather than a prior power calculation. The immune data were integrated with whole exome sequencing and methylation data obtained from the same cohort of nodules. The overall cohort was made up of about 53 patients with pulmonary nodules who had surgical resection. TCR sequencing data came from 45 to 60 patients. The study reported that some 100 samples were used for TCR sequencing. Class I HLA alleles were inferred from exome data with POLYSOLVER, and allele-specific HLA loss was detected with LOHHLA.

The full study reports these points: Clonality was highest in normal lung, while later-stage lesions appeared to show lower clonality but higher T cell density and diversity. Findings were based on association rather than direct causation; larger cohorts with long-term follow-up and longitudinal biopsies were deemed needed. Normal lung had the highest top T cell clone frequencies, which appeared to decline progressively from AAH through AIS, MIA and invasive adenocarcinoma. Because all patients were from Japan and China, applicability to Western populations was uncertain.

As concerns this clone: What this receptor recognizes is not known. No clone much larger than this one lies a single base away; base qualities are absent.

Patients underwent resection in Japan or China between the mid-2010s and the late 2010s. Histologic diagnosis of each case was confirmed independently by two lung cancer pathologists on H&E slides. FFPE tissue was used for DNA isolation with the AllPrep DNA/RNA FFPE Kit. The immunoSEQ hsTCRbeta Kit was used to sequence TCR beta CDR3 regions from DNA. In the source study's methods: TCR sequencing data were analysed with the ImmunoSEQ Analyzer. T cell clonality was defined as 1 minus Pielou's evenness computed on productive rearrangements. T cell diversity was measured with the inverse Simpson index on productive templates. T cell density was expressed as TCR beta template counts normalized to usable DNA, with usable DNA estimated by amplifying and sequencing housekeeping genes. Two-sided Kruskal-Wallis tests were used to compare TCR metrics between histologic stages. TCRdb mirrors the immuneACCESS table, restricted to in-frame sequences. Some clones are absent from its copies; in checked studies, under half trace to an unresolved V gene, and the reason for the others is unknown. D and trimming come from the DNA, and the V and J calls and clone size come from that table. The sample table lists under 3,500 clones, less than 90% of them with a count of one. The ten largest clones add up to 12% to 15% of the sample.

The CDR3 runs 13 amino acids, cysteine and phenylalanine included. Of all the DNA, just the CDR3 is kept, 39 bases in frame from base 1. The germline V gene gives CDR1 as SGDLS and CDR2 as YYNGEE. V is clipped by 4 bases and J by 4 bases, and the sequence between their germline boundaries is 11 bases long. This sequence was found in a person aged 35-49 years with lung adenocarcinoma. Material for sequencing was FFPE adjacent normal lung tissue. The chain is made from TRBV9 and TRBJ2-5; 6 matching bases give a weak D call of TRBD2. The nucleotide sequence is given as TGTGCCAGCAGCCGGGACTGGCGAGAGACCCAGTACTTC. Its product reads: CASSRDWRETQYF.